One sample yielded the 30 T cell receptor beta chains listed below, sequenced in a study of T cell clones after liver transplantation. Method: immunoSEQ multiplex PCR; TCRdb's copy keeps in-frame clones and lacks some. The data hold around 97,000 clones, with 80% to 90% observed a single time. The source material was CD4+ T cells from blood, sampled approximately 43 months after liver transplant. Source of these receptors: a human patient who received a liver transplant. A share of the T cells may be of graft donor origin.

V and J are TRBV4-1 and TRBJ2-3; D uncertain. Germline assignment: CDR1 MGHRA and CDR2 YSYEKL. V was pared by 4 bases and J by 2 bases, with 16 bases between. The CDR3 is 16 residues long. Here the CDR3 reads CASSPDAIPPTDTQYF. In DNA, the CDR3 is TGCGCCAGCAGCCCAGACGCAATACCCCCCACAGATACGCAGTATTTT.

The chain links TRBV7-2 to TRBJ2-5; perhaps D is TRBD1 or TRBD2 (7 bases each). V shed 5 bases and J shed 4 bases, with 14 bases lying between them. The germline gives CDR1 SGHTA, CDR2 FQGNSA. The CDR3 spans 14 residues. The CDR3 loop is CASSPTGRGETQYF. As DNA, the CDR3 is TGTGCCAGCAGCCCGACAGGGAGGGGAGAGACCCAGTACTTC.

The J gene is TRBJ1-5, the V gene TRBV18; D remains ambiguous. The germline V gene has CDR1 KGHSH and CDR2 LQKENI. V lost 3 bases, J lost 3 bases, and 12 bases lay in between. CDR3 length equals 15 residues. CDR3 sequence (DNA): TGTGCCAGCTCACCGACGGGAAGGAACAATCAGCCCCAGCATTTT. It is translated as CASSPTGRNNQPQHF.

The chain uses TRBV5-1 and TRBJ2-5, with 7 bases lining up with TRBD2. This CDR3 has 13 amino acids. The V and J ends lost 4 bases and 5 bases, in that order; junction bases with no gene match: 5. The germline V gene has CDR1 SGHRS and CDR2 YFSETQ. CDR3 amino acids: CASSPGGPETQYF. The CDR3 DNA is TGCGCCAGCAGCCCGGGGGGTCCGGAGACCCAGTACTTC.

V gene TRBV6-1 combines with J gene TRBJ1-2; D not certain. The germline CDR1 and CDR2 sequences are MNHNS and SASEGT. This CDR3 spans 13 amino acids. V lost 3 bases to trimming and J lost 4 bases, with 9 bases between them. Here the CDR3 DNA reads TGTGCCAGCAGTGAGGAGTCCTTCTATGGCTACACCTTC. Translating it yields CASSEESFYGYTF.

CDR3 residues: CASVVGGVGTDTQYF. In nucleotides, the CDR3 is TGTGCCAGCGTCGTGGGGGGGGTGGGCACAGATACGCAGTATTTT. The V call is TRBV28, the J call TRBJ2-3, with 7 nucleotides matching TRBD2. The CDR3 loop spans 15 amino acids. Unmatched junction bases numbered 9, after V lost 8 bases and J lost 1 base. Germline V gene data show CDR1 as MDHEN and CDR2 as SYDVKM. The entire variable domain, with the rest obtained from reference TRBV28 and TRBJ2-3, is as follows: DVKVTQSSRYLVKRTGEKVFLECVQDMDHENMFWYRQDPGLGLRLIYFSYDVKMKEKGDIPEGYSVSREKKERFSLILESASTNQTSMYLCASVVGGVGTDTQYFGPGTRLTVL.

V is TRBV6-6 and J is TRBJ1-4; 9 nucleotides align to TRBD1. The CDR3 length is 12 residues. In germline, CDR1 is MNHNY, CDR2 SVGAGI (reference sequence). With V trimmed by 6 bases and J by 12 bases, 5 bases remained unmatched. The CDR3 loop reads CASSLDRGELFF. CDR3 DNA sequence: TGTGCCAGCAGCCTTGACAGGGGGGAACTGTTTTTT.

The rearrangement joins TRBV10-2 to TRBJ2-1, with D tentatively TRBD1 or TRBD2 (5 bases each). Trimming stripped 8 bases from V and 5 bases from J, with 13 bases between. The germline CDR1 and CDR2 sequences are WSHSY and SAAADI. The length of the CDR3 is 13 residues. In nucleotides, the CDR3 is TGCGCCAGCGGAGAGGGGTTCCACAATGAGCAGTTCTTC. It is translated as CASGEGFHNEQFF.

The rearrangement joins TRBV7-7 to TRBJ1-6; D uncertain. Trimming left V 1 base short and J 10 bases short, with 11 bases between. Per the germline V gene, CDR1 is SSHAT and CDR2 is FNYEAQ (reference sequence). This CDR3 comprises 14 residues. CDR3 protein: CASSLGGPDSPLHF. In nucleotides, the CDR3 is TGTGCCAGCAGCTTAGGCGGTCCGGACTCACCCCTCCACTTT.

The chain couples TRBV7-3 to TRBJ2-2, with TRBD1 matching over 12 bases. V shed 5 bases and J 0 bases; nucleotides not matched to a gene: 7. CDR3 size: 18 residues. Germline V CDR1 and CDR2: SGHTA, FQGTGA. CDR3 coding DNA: TGTGCCAGCAGCCCGGGACAGGGGGCCGGTTCGAACACCGGGGAGCTGTTTTTT. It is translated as CASSPGQGAGSNTGELFF.

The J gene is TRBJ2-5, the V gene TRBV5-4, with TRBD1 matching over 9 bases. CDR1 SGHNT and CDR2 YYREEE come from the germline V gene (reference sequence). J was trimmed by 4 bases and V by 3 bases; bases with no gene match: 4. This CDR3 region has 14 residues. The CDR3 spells CASSWPGQGETQYF. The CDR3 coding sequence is TGTGCCAGCAGCTGGCCGGGACAGGGAGAGACCCAGTACTTC.

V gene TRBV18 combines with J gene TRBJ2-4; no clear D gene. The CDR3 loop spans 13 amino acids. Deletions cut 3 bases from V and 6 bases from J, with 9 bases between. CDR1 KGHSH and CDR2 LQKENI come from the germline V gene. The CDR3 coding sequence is TGTGCCAGCTCACCCGAGGCTTTAAACATTCAGTACTTC. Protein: CASSPEALNIQYF.

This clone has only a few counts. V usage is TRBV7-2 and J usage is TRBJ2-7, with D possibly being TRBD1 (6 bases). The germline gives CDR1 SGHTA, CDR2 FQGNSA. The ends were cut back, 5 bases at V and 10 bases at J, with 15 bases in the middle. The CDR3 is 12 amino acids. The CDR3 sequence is CASSLSQGGQYF. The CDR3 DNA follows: TGTGCCAGCAGCCTATCACAGGGCGGTCAGTACTTC.

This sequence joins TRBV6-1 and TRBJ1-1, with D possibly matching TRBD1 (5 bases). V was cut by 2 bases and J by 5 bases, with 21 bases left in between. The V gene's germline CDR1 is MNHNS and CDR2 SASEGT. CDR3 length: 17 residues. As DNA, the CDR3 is TGTGCCAGCAGTGAAAAGAGGGGAACAGGTATTTGGACTGAAGCTTTCTTT. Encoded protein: CASSEKRGTGIWTEAFF.

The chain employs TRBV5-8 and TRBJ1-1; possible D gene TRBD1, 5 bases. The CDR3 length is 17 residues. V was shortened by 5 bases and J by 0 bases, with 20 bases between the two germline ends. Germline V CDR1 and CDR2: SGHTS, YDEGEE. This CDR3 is CASSRGVGTTMNTEAFF. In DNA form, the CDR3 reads TGTGCCAGCAGTCGGGGGGTAGGGACCACAATGAACACTGAAGCTTTCTTT.

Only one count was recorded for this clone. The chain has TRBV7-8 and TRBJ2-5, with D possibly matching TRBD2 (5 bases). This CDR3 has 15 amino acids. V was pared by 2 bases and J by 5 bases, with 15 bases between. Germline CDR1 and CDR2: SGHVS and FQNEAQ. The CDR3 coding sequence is TGTGCCAGCAGCTTACTTCTGAGGGAGTGGGAGACCCAGTACTTC. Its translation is CASSLLLREWETQYF.

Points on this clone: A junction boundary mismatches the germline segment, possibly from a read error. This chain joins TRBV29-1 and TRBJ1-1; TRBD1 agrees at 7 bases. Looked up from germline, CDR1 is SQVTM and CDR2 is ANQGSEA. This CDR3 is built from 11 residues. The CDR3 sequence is CSLDRETEAFF. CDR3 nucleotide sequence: TGCAGCCTTGACAGGGAAACTGAAGCTTTCTTT. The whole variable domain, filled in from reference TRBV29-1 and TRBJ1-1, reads SAVISQKPSRDICQRGTSLTIQCQVDSQVTMMFWYRQQPGQSLTLIATANQGSEATYESGFVIDKFPISRPNLTFSTLTVSNMSPEDSSIYLCSLDRETEAFFGQGTRLTVV.

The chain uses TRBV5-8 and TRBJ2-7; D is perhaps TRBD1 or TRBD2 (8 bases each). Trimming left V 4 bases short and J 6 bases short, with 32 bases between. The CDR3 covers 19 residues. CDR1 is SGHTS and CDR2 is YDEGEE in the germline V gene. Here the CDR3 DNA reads TGTGCCAGCAGCCAAAAGACAGGGGCCCGACTAGCGAGGCTGGCCGAGCAGTACTTC. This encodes CASSQKTGARLARLAEQYF.

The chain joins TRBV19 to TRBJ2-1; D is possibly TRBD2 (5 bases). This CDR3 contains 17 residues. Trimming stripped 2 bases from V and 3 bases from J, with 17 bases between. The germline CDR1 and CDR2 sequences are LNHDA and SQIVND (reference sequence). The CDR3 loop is CASSIQAPAGVYNEQFF. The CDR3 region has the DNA TGTGCCAGTAGTATACAAGCCCCTGCCGGGGTCTACAATGAGCAGTTCTTC.

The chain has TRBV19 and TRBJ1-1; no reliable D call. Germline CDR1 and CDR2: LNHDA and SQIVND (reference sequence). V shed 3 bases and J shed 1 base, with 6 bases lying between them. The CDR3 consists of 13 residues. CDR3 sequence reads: CASSISENTEAFF. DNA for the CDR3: TGTGCCAGTAGTATCTCAGAGAACACTGAAGCTTTCTTT.

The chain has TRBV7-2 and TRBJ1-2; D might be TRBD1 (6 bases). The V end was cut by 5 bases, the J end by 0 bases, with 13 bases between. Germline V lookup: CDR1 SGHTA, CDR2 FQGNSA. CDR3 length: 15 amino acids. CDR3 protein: CASSARQAANYGYTF. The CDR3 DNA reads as TGTGCCAGCAGCGCCAGACAGGCGGCTAACTATGGCTACACCTTC. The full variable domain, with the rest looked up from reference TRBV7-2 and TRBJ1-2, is GAGVSQSPSNKVTEKGKDVELRCDPISGHTALYWYRQSLGQGLEFLIYFQGNSAPDKSGLPSDRFSAERTGGSVSTLTIQRTQQEDSAVYLCASSARQAANYGYTFGSGTRLTVV.

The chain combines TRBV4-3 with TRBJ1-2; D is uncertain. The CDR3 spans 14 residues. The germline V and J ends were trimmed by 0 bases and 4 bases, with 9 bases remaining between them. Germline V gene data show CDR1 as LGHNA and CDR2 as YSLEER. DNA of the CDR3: TGCGCCAGCAGCCAAGAGGCACAGACCTATGGCTACACCTTC. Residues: CASSQEAQTYGYTF.

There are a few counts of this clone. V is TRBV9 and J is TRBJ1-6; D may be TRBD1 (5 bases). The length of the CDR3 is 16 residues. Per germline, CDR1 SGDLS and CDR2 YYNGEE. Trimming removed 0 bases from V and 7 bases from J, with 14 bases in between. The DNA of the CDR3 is TGTGCCAGCAGCGTAGTGGGTCAGGGAACAAATTCACCCCTCCACTTT. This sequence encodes CASSVVGQGTNSPLHF.

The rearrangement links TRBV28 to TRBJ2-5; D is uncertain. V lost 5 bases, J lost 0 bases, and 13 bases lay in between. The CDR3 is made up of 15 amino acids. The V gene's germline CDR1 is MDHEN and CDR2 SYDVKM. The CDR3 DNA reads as TGTGCCAGCAGTCCATCTACCCTAAACCAAGAGACCCAGTACTTC. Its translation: CASSPSTLNQETQYF.

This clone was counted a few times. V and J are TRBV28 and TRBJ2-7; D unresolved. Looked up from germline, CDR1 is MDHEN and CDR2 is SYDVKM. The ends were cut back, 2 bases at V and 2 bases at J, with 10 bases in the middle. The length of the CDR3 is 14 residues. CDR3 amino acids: CASSLSPPTYEQYF. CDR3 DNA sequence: TGTGCCAGCAGTTTAAGTCCCCCGACCTACGAGCAGTACTTC.

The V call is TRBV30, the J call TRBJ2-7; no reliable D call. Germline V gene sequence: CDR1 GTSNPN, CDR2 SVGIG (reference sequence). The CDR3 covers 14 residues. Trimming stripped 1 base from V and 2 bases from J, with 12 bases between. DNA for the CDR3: TGTGCCTGGAGTGGAAATCCGGTCCCCTACGAGCAGTACTTC. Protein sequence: CAWSGNPVPYEQYF.

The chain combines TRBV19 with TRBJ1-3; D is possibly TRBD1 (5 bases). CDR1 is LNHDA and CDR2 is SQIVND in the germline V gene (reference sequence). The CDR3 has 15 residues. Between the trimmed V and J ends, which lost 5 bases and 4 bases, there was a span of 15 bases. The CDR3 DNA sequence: TGTGCCAGTAGTCCGGACATACCCTCGGGAAACACCATATATTTT. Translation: CASSPDIPSGNTIYF.

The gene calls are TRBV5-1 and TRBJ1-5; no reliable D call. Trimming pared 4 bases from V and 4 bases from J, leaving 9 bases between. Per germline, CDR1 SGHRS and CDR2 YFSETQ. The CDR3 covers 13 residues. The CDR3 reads CASSQGPNQPQHF. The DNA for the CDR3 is TGCGCCAGCAGCCAAGGACCAAATCAGCCCCAGCATTTT.

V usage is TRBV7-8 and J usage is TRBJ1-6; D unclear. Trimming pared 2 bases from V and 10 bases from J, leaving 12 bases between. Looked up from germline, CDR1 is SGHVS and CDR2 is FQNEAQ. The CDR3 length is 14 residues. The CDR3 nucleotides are TGTGCCAGCAGCTTACCTACTAGCGGGTCACCCCTCCACTTT. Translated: CASSLPTSGSPLHF.

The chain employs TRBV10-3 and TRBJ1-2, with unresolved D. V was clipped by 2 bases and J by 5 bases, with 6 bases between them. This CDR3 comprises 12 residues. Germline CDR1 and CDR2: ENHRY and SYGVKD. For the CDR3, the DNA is TGTGCCATCAGTGAGGGAATGTATGGCTACACCTTC. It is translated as CAISEGMYGYTF.